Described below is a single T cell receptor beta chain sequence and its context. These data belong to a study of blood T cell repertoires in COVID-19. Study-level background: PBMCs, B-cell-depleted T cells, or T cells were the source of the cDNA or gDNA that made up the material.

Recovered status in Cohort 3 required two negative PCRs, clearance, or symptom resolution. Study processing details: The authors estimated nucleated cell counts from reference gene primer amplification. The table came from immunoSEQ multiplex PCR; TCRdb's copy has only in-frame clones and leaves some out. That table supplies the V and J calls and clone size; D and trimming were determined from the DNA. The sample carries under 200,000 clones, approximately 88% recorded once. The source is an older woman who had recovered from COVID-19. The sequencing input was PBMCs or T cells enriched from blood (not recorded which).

The CDR3 spells CASSQGLREQYF. The CDR3, as DNA: TGTGCCAGCAGCCAAGGATTGCGGGAGCAGTACTTC. The rearrangement uses TRBV3-1 (or the pseudogene TRBV3-2) and TRBJ2-7, with unresolved D. This CDR3 is built from 12 residues. Between the trimmed V and J ends, which lost 1 base and 7 bases, there was a span of 8 bases. Germline values: CDR1 LGHDT, CDR2 YNNKEL (reference sequence).